Given below is one T cell receptor (beta chain) in context. Its antigen is unidentified. This table comes from immunoSEQ multiplex PCR, and its TCRdb copy is limited to in-frame clones, with some not included. The table records tens of thousands of clones, 94% of them present only once. CDR1 and CDR2 from the germline V gene are MGHRA and YSYEKL. The CDR3 sequence is 17 residues long. Trimming stripped 2 bases from V and 3 bases from J, with 20 bases between. The sample originates from a study of graft-versus-host responses after intestinal transplantation. Study context: Every transplant recipient was induced with anti-thymocyte globulin, then maintained on tacrolimus and steroids for roughly 3 years. Study-level findings and limits: GvH clones occurred in recipient marrow; some first appeared in ileum or blood.

Sequences were derived from unstimulated CD8+ T cells sorted from spleen or lymph node cells, sampled before intestinal transplant. V usage is TRBV4-1 and J usage is TRBJ2-7; D is tentatively TRBD1 or TRBD2 (5 bases each). The source is a human donor who received an intestinal transplant. CDR3 amino acids: CASSQWDPLPSHYEQYF. For the CDR3, the DNA is TGCGCCAGCAGCCAATGGGACCCGCTCCCCTCCCACTACGAGCAGTACTTC.